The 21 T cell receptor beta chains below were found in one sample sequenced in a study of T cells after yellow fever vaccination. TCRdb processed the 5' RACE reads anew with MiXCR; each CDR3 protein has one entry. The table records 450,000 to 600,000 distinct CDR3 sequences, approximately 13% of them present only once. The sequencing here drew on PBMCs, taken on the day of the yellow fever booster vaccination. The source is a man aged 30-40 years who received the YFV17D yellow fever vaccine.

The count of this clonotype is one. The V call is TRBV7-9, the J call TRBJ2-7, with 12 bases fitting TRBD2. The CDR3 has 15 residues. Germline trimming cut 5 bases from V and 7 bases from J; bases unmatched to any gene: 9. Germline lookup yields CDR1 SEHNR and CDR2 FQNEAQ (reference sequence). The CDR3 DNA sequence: TGTGCCAGCAGCCCCCGACTAGCGGGAGCGGGGGAGCAGTACTTC. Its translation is CASSPRLAGAGEQYF.

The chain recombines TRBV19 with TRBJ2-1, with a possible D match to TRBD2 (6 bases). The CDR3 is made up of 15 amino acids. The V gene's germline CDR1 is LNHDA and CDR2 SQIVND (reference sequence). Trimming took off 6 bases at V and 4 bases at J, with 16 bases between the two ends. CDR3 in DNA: TGTGCCAGTAGCCCTTCCCCAGGGACTTACAATGAGCAGTTCTTC. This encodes CASSPSPGTYNEQFF.

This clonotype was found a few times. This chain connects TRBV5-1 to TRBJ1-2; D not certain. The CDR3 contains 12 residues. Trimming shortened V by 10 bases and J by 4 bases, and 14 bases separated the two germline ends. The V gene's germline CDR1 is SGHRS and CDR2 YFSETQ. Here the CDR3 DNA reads TGCGCCTCTCGGGCAGAATCCTATGGCTACACCTTC. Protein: CASRAESYGYTF.

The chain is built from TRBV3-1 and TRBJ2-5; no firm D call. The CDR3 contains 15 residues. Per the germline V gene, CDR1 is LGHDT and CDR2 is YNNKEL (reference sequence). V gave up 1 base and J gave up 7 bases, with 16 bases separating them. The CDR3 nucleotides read TGTGCCAGCAGCCAAGTGGCACAGCCGGATAGGACCCAGTACTTC. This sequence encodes CASSQVAQPDRTQYF.

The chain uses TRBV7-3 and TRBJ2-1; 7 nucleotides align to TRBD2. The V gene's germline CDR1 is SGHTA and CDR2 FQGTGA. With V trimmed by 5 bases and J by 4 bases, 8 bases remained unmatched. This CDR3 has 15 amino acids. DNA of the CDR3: TGTGCCAGCAGCCTCTTCAGCGGGACGTACAATGAGCAGTTCTTC. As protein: CASSLFSGTYNEQFF. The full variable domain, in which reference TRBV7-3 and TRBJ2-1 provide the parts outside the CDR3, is GAGVSQTPSNKVTEKGKYVELRCDPISGHTALYWYRQSLGQGPEFLIYFQGTGAADDSGLPNDRFFAVRPEGSVSTLKIQRTERGDSAVYLCASSLFSGTYNEQFFGPGTRLTVL.

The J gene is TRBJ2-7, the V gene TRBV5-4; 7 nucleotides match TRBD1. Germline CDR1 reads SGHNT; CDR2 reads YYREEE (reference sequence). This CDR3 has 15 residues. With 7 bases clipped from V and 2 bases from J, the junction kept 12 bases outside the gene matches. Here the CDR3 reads CASPKTGQVPYEQYF. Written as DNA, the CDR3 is TGTGCCAGCCCGAAAACTGGACAGGTGCCCTACGAGCAGTACTTC.

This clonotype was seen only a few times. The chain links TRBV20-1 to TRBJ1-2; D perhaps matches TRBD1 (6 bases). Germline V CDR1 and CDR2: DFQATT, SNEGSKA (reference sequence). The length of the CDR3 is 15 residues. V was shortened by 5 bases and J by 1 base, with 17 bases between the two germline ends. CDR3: CSARGRTEVNYGYTF. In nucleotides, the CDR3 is TGCAGTGCTCGGGGGCGGACGGAAGTTAACTATGGCTACACCTTC.

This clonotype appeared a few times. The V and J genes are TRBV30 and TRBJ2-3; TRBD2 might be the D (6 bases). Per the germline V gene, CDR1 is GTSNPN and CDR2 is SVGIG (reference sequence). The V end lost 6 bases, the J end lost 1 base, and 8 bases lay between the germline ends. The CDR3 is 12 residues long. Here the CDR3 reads CACGGGTDTQYF. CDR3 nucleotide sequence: TGTGCCTGTGGAGGGGGCACAGATACGCAGTATTTT.

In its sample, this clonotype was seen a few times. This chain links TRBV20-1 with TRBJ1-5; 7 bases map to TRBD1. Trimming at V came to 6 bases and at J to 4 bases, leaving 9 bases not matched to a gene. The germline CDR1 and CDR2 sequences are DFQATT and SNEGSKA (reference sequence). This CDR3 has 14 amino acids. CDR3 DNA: TGCAGTGCCCAAAGTGGGACAGCTAATCAGCCCCAGCATTTT. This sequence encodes CSAQSGTANQPQHF.

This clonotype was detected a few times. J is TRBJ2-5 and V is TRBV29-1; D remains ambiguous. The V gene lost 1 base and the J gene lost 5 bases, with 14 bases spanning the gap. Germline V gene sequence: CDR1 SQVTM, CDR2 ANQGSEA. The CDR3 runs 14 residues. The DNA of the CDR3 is TGCAGCGTTGAAGTTCAAGACCTTACGGAGACCCAGTACTTC. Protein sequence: CSVEVQDLTETQYF.

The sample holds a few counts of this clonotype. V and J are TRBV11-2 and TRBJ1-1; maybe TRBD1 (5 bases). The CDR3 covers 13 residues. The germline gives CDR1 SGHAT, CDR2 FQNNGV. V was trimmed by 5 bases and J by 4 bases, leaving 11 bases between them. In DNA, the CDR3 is TGTGCCAGCAGCCGAGCGGGGGTCACTGAAGCTTTCTTT. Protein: CASSRAGVTEAFF.

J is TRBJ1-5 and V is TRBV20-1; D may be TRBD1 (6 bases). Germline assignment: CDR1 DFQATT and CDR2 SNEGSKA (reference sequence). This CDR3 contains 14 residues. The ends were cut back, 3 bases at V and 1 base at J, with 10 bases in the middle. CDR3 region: CSASRGQSNQPQHF. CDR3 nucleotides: TGCAGTGCTAGCCGGGGGCAAAGCAATCAGCCCCAGCATTTT.

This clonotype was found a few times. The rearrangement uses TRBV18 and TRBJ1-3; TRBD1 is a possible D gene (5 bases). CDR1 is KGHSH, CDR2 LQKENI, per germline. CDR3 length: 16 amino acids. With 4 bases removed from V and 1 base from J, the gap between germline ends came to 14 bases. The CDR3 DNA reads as TGTGCCAGCTCACGCGCAGGGCCCGTTTCTGGAAACACCATATATTTT. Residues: CASSRAGPVSGNTIYF.

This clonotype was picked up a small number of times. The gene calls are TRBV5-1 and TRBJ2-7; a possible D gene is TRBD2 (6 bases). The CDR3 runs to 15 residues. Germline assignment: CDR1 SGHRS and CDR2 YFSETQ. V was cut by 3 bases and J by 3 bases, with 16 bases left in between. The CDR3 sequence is CASSSGTRPGYEQYF. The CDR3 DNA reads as TGCGCCAGCAGCTCCGGGACTCGGCCCGGCTACGAGCAGTACTTC. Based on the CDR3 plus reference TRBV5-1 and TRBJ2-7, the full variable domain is KAGVTQTPRYLIKTRGQQVTLSCSPISGHRSVSWYQQTPGQGLQFLFEYFSETQRNKGNFPGRFSGRQFSNSRSEMNVSTLELGDSALYLCASSSGTRPGYEQYFGPGTRLTVT.

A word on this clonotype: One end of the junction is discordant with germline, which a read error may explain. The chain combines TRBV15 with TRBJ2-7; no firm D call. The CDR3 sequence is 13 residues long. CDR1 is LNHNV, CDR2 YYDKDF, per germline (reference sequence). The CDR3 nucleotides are TGTGCCACCAGCCGAGACAACAACTACGAGCAGTACTTC. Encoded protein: CATSRDNNYEQYF.

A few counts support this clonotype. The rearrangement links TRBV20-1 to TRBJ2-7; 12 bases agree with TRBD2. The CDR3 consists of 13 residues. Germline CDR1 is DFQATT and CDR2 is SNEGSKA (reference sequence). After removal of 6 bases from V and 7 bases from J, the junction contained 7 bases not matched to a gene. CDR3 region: CSARLAGVGEQYF. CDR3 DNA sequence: TGCAGTGCCAGACTAGCGGGAGTCGGGGAGCAGTACTTC.

The CDR3 here is CSARDRNRGPETQYF. DNA for the CDR3: TGCAGTGCTAGAGATCGGAACAGGGGGCCGGAGACCCAGTACTTC. This rearrangement joins TRBV20-1 to TRBJ2-5; 9 bases fit TRBD1. J lost 5 bases, V lost 0 bases, and 7 bases had no gene match. The CDR3 loop spans 15 amino acids. CDR1 DFQATT and CDR2 SNEGSKA come from the germline V gene (reference sequence).

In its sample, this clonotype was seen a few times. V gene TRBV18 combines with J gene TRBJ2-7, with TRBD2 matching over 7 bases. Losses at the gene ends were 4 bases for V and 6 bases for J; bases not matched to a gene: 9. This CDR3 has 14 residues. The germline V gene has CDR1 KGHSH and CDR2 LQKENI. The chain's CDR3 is CASSLTAGVGEQYF. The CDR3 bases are TGTGCCAGCTCACTGACCGCGGGAGTCGGCGAGCAGTACTTC.

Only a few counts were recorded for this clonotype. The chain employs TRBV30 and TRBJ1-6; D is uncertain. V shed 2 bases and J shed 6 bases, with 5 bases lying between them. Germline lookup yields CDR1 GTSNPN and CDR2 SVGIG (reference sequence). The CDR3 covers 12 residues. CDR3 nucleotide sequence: TGTGCCTGGAGTATGGCTAATTCACCCCTCCACTTT. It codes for CAWSMANSPLHF.

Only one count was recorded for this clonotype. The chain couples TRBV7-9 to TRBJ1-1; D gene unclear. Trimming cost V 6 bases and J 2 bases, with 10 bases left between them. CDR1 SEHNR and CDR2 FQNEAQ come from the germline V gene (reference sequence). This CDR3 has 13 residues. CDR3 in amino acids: CASSRMLNTEAFF. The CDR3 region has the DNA TGTGCCAGCAGTCGGATGTTAAACACTGAAGCTTTCTTT. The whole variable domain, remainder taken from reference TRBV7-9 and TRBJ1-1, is DTGVSQNPRHKITKRGQNVTFRCDPISEHNRLYWYRQTLGQGPEFLTYFQNEAQLEKSRLLSDRFSAERPKGSFSTLEIQRTEQGDSAMYLCASSRMLNTEAFFGQGTRLTVV.

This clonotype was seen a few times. The CDR3 sequence: CASGKGASNQPQHF. The CDR3 coding sequence is TGTGCCAGCGGGAAGGGGGCTAGCAATCAGCCCCAGCATTTT. The chain uses TRBV6-1 and TRBJ1-5; 7 bases fit TRBD1. CDR1 MNHNS and CDR2 SASEGT come from the germline V gene. The CDR3 runs to 14 residues. Trimming removed 8 bases from V and 0 bases from J; junction bases left unmatched: 4.